The 8 T cell receptor beta chains in this list originate from one sample, sequenced in a study of response to subunit inactivated influenza vaccine (dated by TCRdb to 2017 to 2018). Receptor libraries were prepared by RT-PCR. The sequencer was an Illumina HiSeq 2500. TCRdb trimmed public reads at Q25 via fastp, called clones via MiXCR and kept in-frame beta chains. Identical CDR3 protein sequences are pooled into one entry, listed with their most common genes and DNA. Recorded for this sample are more than 700,000 distinct CDR3 sequences; over 20% of them occurred a single time. The top ten clones comprise 9.5% to 13% of the sample. The material was PBMCs from blood, obtained 4 to 6 days after vaccination. Every receptor here comes from a man aged 50 to 60 who received an inactivated influenza vaccine. Donor details come from another sample of the same person, matched by shared clones.

This clonotype was picked up a small number of times. The gene calls are TRBV12-3 or TRBV12-4 and TRBJ2-1; 8 bases are shared with TRBD1. The CDR3 length is 15 residues. V was clipped by 3 bases and J by 3 bases; unmatched bases: 4. Here the CDR3 reads CASSFETGVYNEQFF. The CDR3 bases are TGTGCCAGCAGTTTCGAGACAGGGGTCTACAATGAGCAGTTCTTC.

This clonotype was counted between two and nine times. The V and J genes are TRBV29-1 and TRBJ2-1; 9 bases match TRBD1. Germline assignment: CDR1 SQVTM and CDR2 ANQGSEA. V trimming: 8 bases; J trimming: 12 bases; junction bases outside the gene matches: 8. This CDR3 contains 11 residues. CDR3 DNA sequence: TGCAGCAGTACCACAGGGGGCGGGCAGTTCTTC. Translation: CSSTTGGGQFF.

The chain links TRBV2 to TRBJ2-3; 11 nucleotides line up with TRBD2. The CDR3 totals 15 residues. Trimming cost V 7 bases and J 4 bases; bases outside gene matches: 7. In germline, CDR1 is SNHLY, CDR2 FYNNEI. The CDR3 loop reads CASTGTSGRADTQYF. The CDR3, as DNA: TGTGCCAGCACCGGGACTAGCGGAAGGGCAGATACGCAGTATTTT.

The J gene is TRBJ2-7, the V gene TRBV20-1, with 11 positions matching TRBD2. This CDR3 contains 14 residues. The V gene's germline CDR1 is DFQATT and CDR2 SNEGSKA (reference sequence). The V and J ends lost 5 bases and 1 base, in that order; junction bases with no gene match: 4. This chain's CDR3 is CSARTSGLSYEQYF. The CDR3 DNA follows: TGCAGTGCTCGGACTAGCGGGCTTTCCTACGAGCAGTACTTC.

This clonotype was seen a handful of times. The CDR3 spells CSARMLGLTTDTQYF. As DNA, the CDR3 is TGCAGTGCTAGAATGTTGGGACTAACCACAGATACGCAGTATTTT. The chain employs TRBV20-1 and TRBJ2-3; 7 bases are a match to TRBD2. Trimming took 2 bases from V and 2 from J; bases not matched to a gene: 7. This CDR3 has 15 residues. CDR1 and CDR2 (germline): DFQATT, SNEGSKA (reference sequence).

The chain couples TRBV9 to TRBJ2-1, with TRBD2 as a possible D gene (6 bases). V gave up 0 bases and J gave up 5 bases, with 12 bases separating them. Germline CDR1 SGDLS, CDR2 YYNGEE. This CDR3 region has 15 residues. CDR3 protein: CASSVEGLQNNEQFF. CDR3 DNA: TGTGCCAGCAGCGTAGAAGGACTACAGAACAATGAGCAGTTCTTC.

This rearrangement joins TRBV12-3 or TRBV12-4 to TRBJ1-4, with 7 bases that match TRBD1. The trim removed 7 bases at V and 8 bases at J, leaving 10 bases unmatched. There are 14 residues in the CDR3. The DNA for the CDR3 is TGTGCCAGCACCCGGGGGGACAGCGACGAAAAACTGTTTTTT. It translates to CASTRGDSDEKLFF.

The table lists this clonotype with a few counts. The chain couples TRBV7-9 to TRBJ1-3; the D is unclear. Trimming removed 6 bases at V and 1 base at J, with 4 bases between. The CDR3 is made up of 12 amino acids. Germline V gives CDR1 SEHNR, CDR2 FQNEAQ (reference sequence). This chain's CDR3 is CASRTSGNTIYF. Here the CDR3 DNA reads TGTGCCAGCAGGACTTCTGGAAACACCATATATTTT.